Listed below are T cell receptor beta chains from one sample, sequenced in a study of radiotherapy plus CTLA-4 blockade in lung cancer. Produced via immunoSEQ multiplex PCR; TCRdb's table is partial and in-frame only. The table shows some 90,000 clones, with approximately 83% occurring only once. This specimen was peripheral blood, taken from a patient treated with radiotherapy plus ipilimumab. The receptor source for this set is a human donor with non-small cell lung cancer who had a partial response to radiotherapy plus ipilimumab. The CDR3 runs from the conserved cysteine through the conserved F or W. A D gene is named only where the DNA matches it firmly. A row's size may be missing; if present it is once, few, many or a size class.

clone size	D gene	V gene	J gene	CDR3 protein	CDR3 DNA
few	.	TRBV2	TRBJ1-5	CASSADSRGEQPQHF	TGTGCCAGCAGCGCGGATTCTCGGGGGGAACAGCCCCAGCATTTT
.	TRBD2	TRBV10-2	TRBJ2-2	CASRAGGTSQSGELFF	TGCGCCAGCAGGGCGGGAGGGACTAGTCAGTCCGGGGAGCTGTTTTTT
.	.	TRBV28	TRBJ2-1	CAWGGVWNNEQFF	TGTGCCTGGGGCGGTGTTTGGAACAATGAGCAGTTCTTC
.	TRBD1	TRBV7-2	TRBJ1-1	CASSPWTGAPNTEAFF	TGTGCCAGCAGCCCCTGGACAGGGGCCCCGAACACTGAAGCTTTCTTT
.	.	TRBV11-2	TRBJ2-1	CASSVESGFGQGEQFF	TGTGCCAGCAGCGTAGAGTCAGGGTTTGGGCAGGGTGAGCAGTTCTTC
.	TRBD1	TRBV18	TRBJ2-7	CASSPGTGSYEQYF	TGTGCCAGCTCACCCGGGACAGGGTCCTACGAGCAGTACTTC
once	TRBD2	TRBV7-9	TRBJ2-2	CASSSISSGGNTGELFF	TGTGCCAGCAGCTCGATCTCTAGCGGGGGGAACACCGGGGAGCTGTTTTTT
.	.	TRBV12-2	TRBJ2-1	CASRLDSGTSGPEQFF	TGTGCAAGTCGCTTAGATTCCGGGACTAGCGGACCTGAGCAGTTCTTC
.	.	TRBV2	TRBJ1-1	CASSTGSGTRNTEAFF	TGTGCCAGCAGTACAGGGAGTGGTACACGGAACACTGAAGCTTTCTTT
.	.	TRBV2	TRBJ2-1	CASSRRAGSLNEQFF	TGTGCCAGCAGTCGGAGGGCGGGATCCCTCAATGAGCAGTTCTTC
.	TRBD1	TRBV5-4	TRBJ1-5	CASSSTGDGPQHF	TGTGCCAGCAGCTCGACAGGGGATGGGCCCCAGCATTTT
.	.	TRBV29-1	TRBJ1-4	CSVGLNPYEKLFF	TGCAGCGTCGGACTAAATCCCTATGAAAAACTGTTTTTT
few	TRBD2	TRBV5-1	TRBJ2-1	CASSWTSGSGNEQFF	TGCGCCAGCAGCTGGACTAGCGGGAGTGGAAATGAGCAGTTCTTC
.	.	TRBV27	TRBJ2-7	CASSSQAAQYF	TGTGCCAGCAGTTCACAGGCGGCTCAGTACTTC
.	.	TRBV5-1	TRBJ2-2	CASSWGGGANTGELFF	TGCGCCAGCAGCTGGGGCGGGGGCGCGAACACCGGGGAGCTGTTTTTT
.	.	TRBV19	TRBJ1-5	CASSTRSGPQHF	TGTGCCAGTAGTACTAGAAGTGGACCCCAGCATTTT
.	TRBD2	TRBV30	TRBJ2-7	CAWGPGGVPTEQYF	TGTGCCTGGGGCCCGGGGGGGGTCCCTACCGAGCAGTACTTC
.	.	TRBV5-1	TRBJ1-1	CASSPWTANTEAFF	TGCGCCAGCAGCCCCTGGACTGCGAACACTGAAGCTTTCTTT
.	TRBD2	TRBV28	TRBJ2-4	CASSLHGTSGNIQYF	TGTGCCAGCAGTCTACACGGGACTAGCGGAAACATTCAGTACTTC
.	TRBD2	TRBV27	TRBJ2-1	CASRQLAGGLYNEQFF	TGTGCCAGCAGGCAACTAGCGGGAGGTCTCTACAATGAGCAGTTCTTC
.	.	TRBV18	TRBJ2-3	CASSRFRQAEITDTQYF	TGTGCCAGCTCACGCTTCCGACAGGCGGAGATTACAGATACGCAGTATTTT
.	.	TRBV4-3	TRBJ1-2	CASSQERERSYGYTF	TGCGCCAGCAGCCAAGAGAGGGAGAGGTCCTATGGCTACACCTTC
.	TRBD2	TRBV10-2	TRBJ2-1	CASSDPGLAGGPYNEQFF	TGCGCCAGCAGTGACCCAGGACTAGCGGGAGGCCCCTACAATGAGCAGTTCTTC
.	TRBD1	TRBV6-6	TRBJ2-1	CASSSGGQGRDEQFF	TGTGCCAGCAGCTCGGGGGGACAGGGGCGAGATGAGCAGTTCTTC
few	TRBD2	TRBV19	TRBJ2-4	CASSSRLAGKNIQYF	TGTGCCAGTAGTAGCCGACTAGCGGGGAAAAACATTCAGTACTTC
.	.	TRBV28	TRBJ1-2	CASSRSGTSNLYGYTF	TGTGCCAGCAGCCGCTCCGGGACTTCCAACCTCTATGGCTACACCTTC
.	.	TRBV15	TRBJ1-2	CATSRVAEDYGYTF	TGTGCCACCAGCAGAGTAGCTGAGGACTATGGCTACACCTTC
.	.	TRBV6-1	TRBJ2-7	CASSGISVGTVSYEQYF	TGTGCCAGCAGTGGGATTTCGGTGGGGACTGTCTCCTACGAGCAGTACTTC
once	.	TRBV9	TRBJ1-3	CASTGHSGNTIYF	TGTGCCAGTACGGGTCACTCTGGAAACACCATATATTTT
.	.	TRBV18	TRBJ2-2	CASSPGTVTTGELFF	TGTGCCAGCTCACCCGGGACTGTAACCACCGGGGAGCTGTTTTTT
once	TRBD1	TRBV6-1	TRBJ1-2	CASSEGQGGTGYTF	TGTGCCAGCAGTGAGGGACAGGGGGGAACTGGCTACACCTTC
.	.	TRBV9	TRBJ2-1	CASSVDEGDEQFF	TGTGCCAGCAGCGTAGACGAGGGCGATGAGCAGTTCTTC
.	.	TRBV28	TRBJ1-5	CASSREAGLGGPQHF	TGTGCCAGCAGCCGGGAGGCGGGTCTGGGTGGGCCCCAGCATTTT